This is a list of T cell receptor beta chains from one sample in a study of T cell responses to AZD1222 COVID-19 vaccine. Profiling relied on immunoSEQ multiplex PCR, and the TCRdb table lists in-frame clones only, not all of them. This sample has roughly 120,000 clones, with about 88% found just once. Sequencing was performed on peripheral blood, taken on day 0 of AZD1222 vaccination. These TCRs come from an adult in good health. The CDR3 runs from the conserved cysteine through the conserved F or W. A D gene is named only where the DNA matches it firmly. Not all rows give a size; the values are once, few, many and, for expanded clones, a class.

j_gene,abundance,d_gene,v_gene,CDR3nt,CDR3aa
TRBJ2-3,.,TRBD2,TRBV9,TGTGCCAGCAGCGTAGTGGGGACTAGCCACCTAGATACGCAGTATTTT,CASSVVGTSHLDTQYF
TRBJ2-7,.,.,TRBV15,TGTGCCACCAGCAGAGGCTTCCGAGACAGCTCGAGCCCTTACGAGCAGTACTTC,CATSRGFRDSSSPYEQYF
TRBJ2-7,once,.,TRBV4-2,TGTGCCAGCAGCCAACTTTGGACTGTCTCCTACGAGCAGTACTTC,CASSQLWTVSYEQYF
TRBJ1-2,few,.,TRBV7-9,TGTGCCAGCAGCCAGACACTAAACTATGGCTACACCTTC,CASSQTLNYGYTF
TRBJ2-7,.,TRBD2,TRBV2,TGTGCCAGCAGTTGGACTAGTATTTACGAGCAGTACTTC,CASSWTSIYEQYF
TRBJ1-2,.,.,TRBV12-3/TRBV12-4,TGTGCCAGCAGTTTCGAGAACTATGGCTACACCTTC,CASSFENYGYTF
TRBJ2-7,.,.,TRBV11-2,TGTGCCAGCAGCCTAGGGGGCGGGACCACGGCCTCGCAGTACTTC,CASSLGGGTTASQYF
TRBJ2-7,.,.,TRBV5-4,TGTGCCAGCAGCCCCCAGACCGGCGAGCAGTACTTC,CASSPQTGEQYF
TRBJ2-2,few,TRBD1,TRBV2,TGTGCCAGTATGGGACAGGGGGCAGGCACCGGGGAGCTGTTTTTT,CASMGQGAGTGELFF
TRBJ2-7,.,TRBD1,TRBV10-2,TGCGCCAGCAGGGCGTGGACAGGGGGCGGTCACTTC,CASRAWTGGGHF